This is a list of T cell receptor beta chains from one sample in a study of cytomegalovirus exposure and HLA in healthy donors. The repertoire was sequenced with immunoSEQ multiplex PCR; TCRdb's copy has only in-frame clones and lacks some. The table lists about 160,000 clones, over 70% of them singletons. The sample taken for sequencing was PBMCs. These receptor sequences come from a man aged 25-40 years in good health and CMV-seronegative. Each CDR3 is given with its conserved first and last residue. D genes are given only for firm matches. Some rows mark clone size as missing; the rest say once, few, many or name a class of expanded clone.

. TRBJ2-4 . TRBV5-1 16 CASSLASGVAKNIQYF TGCGCCAGCAGCTTGGCATCAGGGGTAGCCAAAAACATTCAGTACTTC
. TRBJ2-1 . TRBV6-6 11 CASSPGRGQFF TGTGCCAGCAGCCCCGGTCGTGGGCAGTTCTTC
. TRBJ2-7 . TRBV19 14 CASSNRNRAYEQYF TGTGCCAGTAGTAATAGGAACAGGGCCTACGAGCAGTACTTC
. TRBJ1-3 . TRBV28 14 CASSLAGAGNTIYF TGTGCCAGCAGTTTAGCAGGGGCTGGAAACACCATATATTTT
. TRBJ2-1 TRBD2 TRBV9 17 CASSPQRTRLPYNEQFF TGTGCCAGCAGCCCACAGAGGACTAGACTTCCTTACAATGAGCAGTTCTTC
. TRBJ1-1 . TRBV4-3 15 CASSQWGGVGTEAFF TGCGCCAGCAGCCAGTGGGGGGGGGTGGGCACTGAAGCTTTCTTT
. TRBJ2-7 . TRBV5-6 13 CASSGRSGYEQYF TGTGCCAGCAGCGGGCGAAGTGGGTACGAGCAGTACTTC
. TRBJ2-7 . TRBV15 15 CATSREDSSTYEQYF TGTGCCACCAGCAGAGAGGACAGTTCGACCTACGAGCAGTACTTC
few TRBJ2-7 TRBD2 TRBV29-1 15 CSARGREGQTSEQYF TGCAGCGCCCGAGGGAGGGAGGGGCAGACGAGCGAGCAGTACTTC
few TRBJ1-1 . TRBV30 13 CAWKGLGDTEAFF TGTGCCTGGAAGGGGCTTGGGGACACTGAAGCTTTCTTT
. TRBJ1-6 TRBD1 TRBV6-1 15 CASGTGDSYNSPLHF TGTGCCAGCGGGACAGGCGACTCCTATAATTCACCCCTCCACTTT
. TRBJ1-2 . TRBV19 11 CASTHGYGYTF TGTGCCAGTACCCACGGCTATGGCTACACCTTC
. TRBJ1-1 . TRBV5-5 15 CASSLAYRVDTEAFF TGTGCCAGCAGCTTGGCGTACAGGGTGGACACTGAAGCTTTCTTT
. TRBJ1-6 . TRBV9 14 CASSVIGENSPLHF TGTGCCAGCAGCGTAATAGGGGAAAATTCACCCCTCCACTTT
. TRBJ2-7 . TRBV6-1 18 CASSATTGGLAGFYEQYF TGTGCCAGCAGTGCTACGACAGGGGGGCTAGCGGGGTTCTACGAGCAGTACTTC
. TRBJ2-7 . TRBV5-4 12 CASSFLSYEQYF TGTGCCAGCAGCTTTCTCTCCTACGAGCAGTACTTC
. TRBJ2-1 . TRBV28 12 CASRGAVAEQFF TGTGCCAGCAGGGGGGCCGTGGCTGAGCAGTTCTTC
. TRBJ1-2 . TRBV12-5 12 CASGWTTQGYTF TGTGCTAGTGGTTGGACAACCCAGGGCTACACCTTC
. TRBJ1-4 . TRBV30 13 CAWSQRAGEKLFF TGTGCCTGGAGTCAGCGGGCGGGAGAAAAACTGTTTTTT
. TRBJ1-1 TRBD1 TRBV5-1 14 CASSWDRGGAEAFF TGCGCCAGCAGCTGGGACAGGGGGGGGGCTGAAGCTTTCTTT
. TRBJ1-1 . TRBV29-1 13 CSVGLGARTEAFF TGCAGCGTTGGTCTGGGGGCGCGCACTGAAGCTTTCTTT
once TRBJ1-2 . TRBV28 16 CASSHHDRWGDYGYTF TGTGCCAGCAGTCACCATGACAGGTGGGGTGACTATGGCTACACCTTC
once TRBJ1-1 . TRBV19 21 CASMPGRGMSLLSGPNTEAFF TGTGCCAGTATGCCCGGGAGGGGAATGTCCCTCCTGTCCGGGCCGAACACTGAAGCTTTCTTT
. TRBJ2-3 TRBD2 TRBV30 14 CAWGAGASTDTQYF TGTGCCTGGGGAGCGGGGGCGAGCACAGATACGCAGTATTTT
. TRBJ1-5 . TRBV25-1 14 CASSEFEVNQPQHF TGTGCCAGCAGTGAATTTGAGGTCAATCAGCCCCAGCATTTT
. TRBJ2-3 TRBD2 TRBV29-1 15 CSVEGTSGGTDTQYF TGCAGCGTTGAAGGGACTAGCGGAGGCACAGATACGCAGTATTTT
. TRBJ1-5 . TRBV28 19 CASSLKSAVGRGAGQPQHF TGTGCCAGCAGTTTAAAGTCCGCAGTAGGGCGCGGGGCTGGTCAGCCCCAGCATTTT
. TRBJ1-3 TRBD1 TRBV11-2 15 CASSGQGFSGNTIYF TGTGCCAGCAGCGGACAGGGTTTCAGTGGAAACACCATATATTTT
. TRBJ1-6 TRBD1 TRBV9 15 CASSPQDRTNSPLHF TGTGCCAGCAGCCCCCAGGACAGGACAAATTCACCCCTCCACTTT
few TRBJ1-2 . TRBV6-6 11 CASSFPDGYTF TGTGCCAGCAGTTTCCCGGATGGCTACACCTTC
. TRBJ2-1 . TRBV5-5 14 CASSLEDIWDEQFF TGTGCCAGCAGCTTGGAGGACATTTGGGATGAGCAGTTCTTC
. TRBJ1-1 . TRBV29-1 14 CSVENAGLNTEAFF TGCAGCGTTGAAAACGCGGGTTTGAACACTGAAGCTTTCTTT
. TRBJ2-1 TRBD1 TRBV9 16 CASSVGTALSYNEQFF TGTGCCAGCAGCGTTGGGACAGCCTTATCCTACAATGAGCAGTTCTTC
. TRBJ2-7 . TRBV30 13 CAWSVRLNYEQYF TGTGCCTGGAGTGTAAGACTGAACTACGAGCAGTACTTC
. TRBJ1-1 . TRBV19 13 CASSIDLDTEAFF TGTGCCAGTAGTATAGACCTAGACACTGAAGCTTTCTTT
. TRBJ2-6 . TRBV7-8 18 CASSLGPARVSGANVLTF TGTGCCAGCAGCCTAGGGCCAGCGAGGGTCTCTGGGGCCAACGTCCTGACTTTC
. TRBJ1-2 . TRBV7-8 12 CASSSSLGGYTF TGTGCCAGCAGCTCCTCTCTCGGTGGCTACACCTTC